The rows below give T cell receptor beta chains drawn from one sample of a study of blood T cell repertoires in COVID-19. Repertoires were generated with immunoSEQ multiplex PCR, while TCRdb's copy carries only in-frame clones and drops some. This sample yields about 75,000 clones, of which approximately 90% are seen a single time; approximately 19% belongs to the top ten. The sample comprised peripheral blood. These receptors were taken from a human donor in a cohort sampled during active COVID-19. CDR3s include the opening cysteine and the closing phenylalanine or tryptophan. The order of the fields is J gene, D gene, clone size, V gene, CDR3 DNA, CDR3 protein. A D gene is named only where the DNA matches it firmly. For some rows the clone size is stated as once, few or many, or as a class when expanded; others skip it.

j_call: TRBJ1-5; d_call: TRBD1; clone_size: .; v_call: TRBV27; cdr3_nt: TGTGCTAGCAGTGTGAAGACAGGGCCGAATCAGCCCCAGCATTTT; cdr3_aa: CASSVKTGPNQPQHF
j_call: TRBJ1-2; d_call: .; clone_size: few; v_call: TRBV6-5; cdr3_nt: TGTGCCAGCAGCAGAACGACAGCTTTCTATGGCTACACCTTC; cdr3_aa: CASSRTTAFYGYTF
j_call: TRBJ2-1; d_call: TRBD2; clone_size: .; v_call: TRBV11-2; cdr3_nt: TGTGCCAGCAGCTTAGATCATATCACTAGCGGGGCCAGGTGGGATGAGCAGTTCTTC; cdr3_aa: CASSLDHITSGARWDEQFF
j_call: TRBJ2-5; d_call: .; clone_size: .; v_call: TRBV7-2; cdr3_nt: TGTGCCAGCAGCTTACGTCGGACAAACCAAGAGACCCAGTACTTC; cdr3_aa: CASSLRRTNQETQYF
j_call: TRBJ2-1; d_call: TRBD2; clone_size: .; v_call: TRBV9; cdr3_nt: TGTGCCAGCAGCGTCTCCGGGACTAGCGGGAGGGATGAGCAGTTCTTC; cdr3_aa: CASSVSGTSGRDEQFF
j_call: TRBJ2-3; d_call: TRBD2; clone_size: once; v_call: TRBV3-1/TRBV3-2; cdr3_nt: TGTGCCAGCAGCCATCTAGCGGGGGGTACAGATACGCAGTATTTT; cdr3_aa: CASSHLAGGTDTQYF
j_call: TRBJ2-7; d_call: .; clone_size: .; v_call: TRBV24-1; cdr3_nt: TGTGCCACCGGGACATCCGGATCCTACGAGCAGTACTTC; cdr3_aa: CATGTSGSYEQYF
j_call: TRBJ2-1; d_call: TRBD1; clone_size: .; v_call: TRBV19; cdr3_nt: TGTGCCAGTAGTATAGGCGGGACAGGGTCGGGGCAAGTGCAGTTCTTC; cdr3_aa: CASSIGGTGSGQVQFF
j_call: TRBJ2-7; d_call: .; clone_size: .; v_call: TRBV10-3; cdr3_nt: TGTGCCATCAGTGAGTCGAATACCCAGGGTCGTGTCGAGCAGTACTTC; cdr3_aa: CAISESNTQGRVEQYF
j_call: TRBJ2-7; d_call: TRBD2; clone_size: once; v_call: TRBV9; cdr3_nt: TGTGCCAGCAGCGTAGGACCCAGGGGACTAGCGGGAGGCGGGTCCTACGAGCAGTACTTC; cdr3_aa: CASSVGPRGLAGGGSYEQYF
j_call: TRBJ1-1; d_call: .; clone_size: .; v_call: TRBV11-2; cdr3_nt: TGTGCCAGCAGCTTTACTAGGGGAGGGAACACTGAAGCTTTCTTT; cdr3_aa: CASSFTRGGNTEAFF
j_call: TRBJ2-7; d_call: .; clone_size: once; v_call: TRBV5-6; cdr3_nt: TGTGCCAGCAGCAGCTACAGGGATCACTACGAGCAGTACTTC; cdr3_aa: CASSSYRDHYEQYF
j_call: TRBJ2-1; d_call: TRBD2; clone_size: .; v_call: TRBV19; cdr3_nt: TGTGCCAGTAGTCGGACTAGCGGCGACATCTACAATGAGCAGTTCTTC; cdr3_aa: CASSRTSGDIYNEQFF
j_call: TRBJ1-5; d_call: TRBD1; clone_size: .; v_call: TRBV7-8; cdr3_nt: TGTGCCAGCAGCATCGACAGGGTTTTGGATAGCAATCAGCCCCAGCATTTT; cdr3_aa: CASSIDRVLDSNQPQHF
j_call: TRBJ1-2; d_call: .; clone_size: .; v_call: TRBV18; cdr3_nt: TGTGCCAGCTCACCACAGGCAGGGGTAGGGTATGGCTACACCTTC; cdr3_aa: CASSPQAGVGYGYTF
j_call: TRBJ2-2; d_call: TRBD1; clone_size: .; v_call: TRBV4-3; cdr3_nt: TGCGCCAGCAGCCGGTCCGGGACAGGGAACACCGGGGAGCTGTTTTTT; cdr3_aa: CASSRSGTGNTGELFF
j_call: TRBJ1-5; d_call: .; clone_size: .; v_call: TRBV6-5; cdr3_nt: TGTGCCAGCACATTCAGGGGTCAGCCCCAGCATTTT; cdr3_aa: CASTFRGQPQHF
j_call: TRBJ1-2; d_call: .; clone_size: .; v_call: TRBV27; cdr3_nt: TGTGCCAGCACATCAAGTCCAGGTTCCTATGGCTACACCTTC; cdr3_aa: CASTSSPGSYGYTF
j_call: TRBJ2-7; d_call: TRBD1; clone_size: .; v_call: TRBV6-6; cdr3_nt: TGTGCCAGCAGTAACCCAGGGGGCTACGAGCAGTACTTC; cdr3_aa: CASSNPGGYEQYF
j_call: TRBJ1-2; d_call: .; clone_size: .; v_call: TRBV2; cdr3_nt: TGTGCCAGCAGTGACACATCGAGGAGAGCTATGGGCTACACCTTC; cdr3_aa: CASSDTSRRAMGYTF
j_call: TRBJ1-5; d_call: .; clone_size: .; v_call: TRBV6-1; cdr3_nt: TGTGCCAGCAGTGAAGCCAGGTATAGCAATCAGCCCCAGCATTTT; cdr3_aa: CASSEARYSNQPQHF
j_call: TRBJ1-1; d_call: TRBD1; clone_size: .; v_call: TRBV28; cdr3_nt: TGTGCCAGCAGGCGTCAGGGGGCCCGTTTCAACACTGAAGCTTTCTTT; cdr3_aa: CASRRQGARFNTEAFF
j_call: TRBJ2-3; d_call: TRBD2; clone_size: .; v_call: TRBV7-2; cdr3_nt: TGTGCCAGCAGCTCCAAGCGGGGGCTACCCACAGATACGCAGTATTTT; cdr3_aa: CASSSKRGLPTDTQYF
j_call: TRBJ1-2; d_call: TRBD1; clone_size: .; v_call: TRBV5-6; cdr3_nt: TGTGCCAGCAGCACGCCGGGACAGCCCTATGGCTACACCTTC; cdr3_aa: CASSTPGQPYGYTF
j_call: TRBJ2-4; d_call: .; clone_size: .; v_call: TRBV19; cdr3_nt: TGTGCCAGTAGCGAGACACGGATAAACATTCAGTACTTC; cdr3_aa: CASSETRINIQYF
j_call: TRBJ1-1; d_call: TRBD1; clone_size: .; v_call: TRBV19; cdr3_nt: TGTGCCAGTAGTATTGGACAGGGAAGGGCGAACACTGAAGCTTTCTTT; cdr3_aa: CASSIGQGRANTEAFF
j_call: TRBJ2-2; d_call: TRBD1; clone_size: once; v_call: TRBV3-1/TRBV3-2; cdr3_nt: TGTGCCAGCAGCCAACTTCCGGGACAGGGAGAGCTGTTTTTT; cdr3_aa: CASSQLPGQGELFF
j_call: TRBJ1-2; d_call: .; clone_size: .; v_call: TRBV7-6; cdr3_nt: TGTGCCCTAGAAGACTCCCAACGATATGGCTACACCTTC; cdr3_aa: CALEDSQRYGYTF
j_call: TRBJ1-1; d_call: TRBD1; clone_size: .; v_call: TRBV28; cdr3_nt: TGTGCCAGCAGTGTCGGGACAGGGGTAGTGAACACTGAAGCTTTCTTT; cdr3_aa: CASSVGTGVVNTEAFF
j_call: TRBJ2-7; d_call: TRBD1; clone_size: .; v_call: TRBV19; cdr3_nt: TGTGCCAGTAGTATCTCCCGGGACAGGGTCTCCTACGAGCAGTACTTC; cdr3_aa: CASSISRDRVSYEQYF
j_call: TRBJ2-7; d_call: .; clone_size: .; v_call: TRBV11-2; cdr3_nt: TGTGCCAGCAGCAAACAGGGTTACGAGCAGTACTTC; cdr3_aa: CASSKQGYEQYF
j_call: TRBJ1-5; d_call: .; clone_size: .; v_call: TRBV4-1; cdr3_nt: TGCGCCAGCAGCCAAACCGACACTAGCAATCAGCCCCAGCATTTT; cdr3_aa: CASSQTDTSNQPQHF
j_call: TRBJ2-3; d_call: TRBD2; clone_size: .; v_call: TRBV7-9; cdr3_nt: TGTGCCAGCAGCCCGGGACTAGCGGGGGGGTACACAGATACGCAGTATTTT; cdr3_aa: CASSPGLAGGYTDTQYF
j_call: TRBJ2-4; d_call: TRBD2; clone_size: .; v_call: TRBV15; cdr3_nt: TGTGCCACCAGCACACCGAAGCGGGAGTTAAACATTCAGTACTTC; cdr3_aa: CATSTPKRELNIQYF
j_call: TRBJ2-1; d_call: TRBD2; clone_size: .; v_call: TRBV2; cdr3_nt: TGTGCCAGCAGTGACGGCGGGGGGCCTAACAATGAGCAGTTCTTC; cdr3_aa: CASSDGGGPNNEQFF
j_call: TRBJ2-5; d_call: TRBD2; clone_size: .; v_call: TRBV5-6; cdr3_nt: TGTGCCAGCAGCTCGCGGACTAGTGGAGAGACCCAGTACTTC; cdr3_aa: CASSSRTSGETQYF
j_call: TRBJ1-1; d_call: TRBD1; clone_size: .; v_call: TRBV2; cdr3_nt: TGTGCCAGCAGTGATGGGACAGGGTTTATGCTGAACACTGAAGCTTTCTTT; cdr3_aa: CASSDGTGFMLNTEAFF
j_call: TRBJ2-5; d_call: .; clone_size: .; v_call: TRBV3-1/TRBV3-2; cdr3_nt: TGTGCCAGCCTTGGCCCTCCGGGGGAGACCCAGTACTTC; cdr3_aa: CASLGPPGETQYF
j_call: TRBJ2-1; d_call: TRBD1; clone_size: .; v_call: TRBV6-5; cdr3_nt: TGTGCCAGCAGATACATACAGGGGAACAGATACAATGAGCAGTTCTTC; cdr3_aa: CASRYIQGNRYNEQFF
j_call: TRBJ2-4; d_call: TRBD1; clone_size: .; v_call: TRBV5-1; cdr3_nt: TGCGCCAGCAGTTCCCGCAGGGACAGGGCAGGGGACATTCAGTACTTC; cdr3_aa: CASSSRRDRAGDIQYF
j_call: TRBJ2-3; d_call: .; clone_size: .; v_call: TRBV29-1; cdr3_nt: TGCAGCGTTGACGGACTTCGCACAGATACGCAGTATTTT; cdr3_aa: CSVDGLRTDTQYF
j_call: TRBJ1-3; d_call: .; clone_size: once; v_call: TRBV2; cdr3_nt: TGTGCCAGCAGTGAAAACACCGTCTCTGGAAACACCATATATTTT; cdr3_aa: CASSENTVSGNTIYF
j_call: TRBJ1-6; d_call: .; clone_size: .; v_call: TRBV4-3; cdr3_nt: TGCGCCAGCAGCCAAGCCGGGACACTGGATTCACCCCTCCACTTT; cdr3_aa: CASSQAGTLDSPLHF
j_call: TRBJ2-2; d_call: .; clone_size: .; v_call: TRBV11-2; cdr3_nt: TGTGCCAGCAGCTTGAGGCAGTCCCAGAACACCGGGGAGCTGTTTTTT; cdr3_aa: CASSLRQSQNTGELFF
j_call: TRBJ1-2; d_call: .; clone_size: .; v_call: TRBV28; cdr3_nt: TGTGCCAGCACCCTCAGTACCAACTATGGCTACACCTTC; cdr3_aa: CASTLSTNYGYTF
j_call: TRBJ1-2; d_call: TRBD1; clone_size: .; v_call: TRBV12-5; cdr3_nt: TGTGCTAGTGGTTTAGGGCAGGGGGCGGATGGCTACACCTTC; cdr3_aa: CASGLGQGADGYTF
j_call: TRBJ2-2; d_call: .; clone_size: .; v_call: TRBV6-4; cdr3_nt: TGTGCCAGCAGACCCCAGGGTCTGGACACCGGGGAGCTGTTTTTT; cdr3_aa: CASRPQGLDTGELFF
j_call: TRBJ2-1; d_call: .; clone_size: once; v_call: TRBV3-1/TRBV3-2; cdr3_nt: TGTGCCAGCAGCCCGAACACGCGGACAGCCTCCCCCAATGAGCAGTTCTTC; cdr3_aa: CASSPNTRTASPNEQFF
j_call: TRBJ1-1; d_call: .; clone_size: .; v_call: TRBV5-6; cdr3_nt: TGTGCCAGCAGAATGCGGTTGCTGAACACTGAAGCTTTCTTT; cdr3_aa: CASRMRLLNTEAFF
j_call: TRBJ2-7; d_call: .; clone_size: .; v_call: TRBV7-2; cdr3_nt: TGTGCCAGCAGGGGAACAGGTATCTCCTACGAGCAGTACTTC; cdr3_aa: CASRGTGISYEQYF
j_call: TRBJ1-5; d_call: .; clone_size: .; v_call: TRBV19; cdr3_nt: TGTGCCAGTAGTATCCAGGGGAGCAATCAGCCCCAGCATTTT; cdr3_aa: CASSIQGSNQPQHF
j_call: TRBJ2-2; d_call: .; clone_size: .; v_call: TRBV6-4; cdr3_nt: TGTGCCAGCGCTCAGTTTGGTAACACCGGGGAGCTGTTTTTT; cdr3_aa: CASAQFGNTGELFF
j_call: TRBJ2-5; d_call: .; clone_size: .; v_call: TRBV2; cdr3_nt: TGTGCCAGCAGCCGATCAGGGGAAGAGACCCAGTACTTC; cdr3_aa: CASSRSGEETQYF
j_call: TRBJ2-1; d_call: TRBD1; clone_size: .; v_call: TRBV5-1; cdr3_nt: TGCGCCAGCAGCTCGACAGGGTTGGTTAATGAGCAGTTCTTC; cdr3_aa: CASSSTGLVNEQFF
j_call: TRBJ1-2; d_call: .; clone_size: .; v_call: TRBV6-5; cdr3_nt: TGTGCCAGCAGTTACTCTGCGGGGGAGGGCTACACCTTC; cdr3_aa: CASSYSAGEGYTF